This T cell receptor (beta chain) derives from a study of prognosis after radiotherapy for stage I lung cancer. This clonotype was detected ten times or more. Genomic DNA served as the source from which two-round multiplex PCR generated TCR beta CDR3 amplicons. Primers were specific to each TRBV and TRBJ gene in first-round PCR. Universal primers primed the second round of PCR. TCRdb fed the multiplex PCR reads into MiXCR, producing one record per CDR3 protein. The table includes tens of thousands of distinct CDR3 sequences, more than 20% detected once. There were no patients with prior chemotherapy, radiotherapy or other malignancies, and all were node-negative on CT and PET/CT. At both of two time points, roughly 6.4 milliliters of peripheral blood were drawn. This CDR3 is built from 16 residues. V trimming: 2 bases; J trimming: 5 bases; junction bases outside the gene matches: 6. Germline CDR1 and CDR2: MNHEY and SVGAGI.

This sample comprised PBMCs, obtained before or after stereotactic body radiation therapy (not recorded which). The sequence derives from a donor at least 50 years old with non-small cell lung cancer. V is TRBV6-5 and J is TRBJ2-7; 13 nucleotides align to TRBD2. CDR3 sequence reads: CASSYLRTSGGHEQYF. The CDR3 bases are TGTGCCAGCAGTTACCTACGGACTAGCGGGGGCCACGAGCAGTACTTC.